Below, one T cell receptor beta chain is given with its context. Its target is unknown. Trimming cost V 0 bases and J 3 bases, with 12 bases left between them. The CDR3 is 15 residues long. From germline, CDR1 is PRHDT and CDR2 FYEKMQ (reference sequence). The sample is drawn from a study of cytomegalovirus exposure and HLA in healthy donors. Study-wide results and limits: Usually a TCR sequence was rare, but some public TCRs were found in many donors. Researchers reportedly found TCR beta sequences accurately predicted most subjects' HLA-A and HLA-B alleles.

The PCR had 60 Vbeta and 13 Jbeta primers. The assay was immunoSEQ multiplex PCR, and TCRdb's table has in-frame clones only and misses some. This table has some 130,000 clones, approximately 61% appearing once. The source is a human donor in good health. Sequencing was done on a sample of PBMCs. The gene calls are TRBV13 and TRBJ2-7; D is unresolved. The CDR3 nucleotides are TGTGCCAGCAGCTTAGGTCCTCTAGTCGGCTACGAGCAGTACTTC. This gives the protein CASSLGPLVGYEQYF.